This entry describes one T cell receptor (beta chain). Its target is unknown. CD45RO negativity and positive selection for CCR7 defined naive CD8 cells, a population that excluded terminally differentiated effector memory CD45RA+ cells. V dropped 5 bases and J dropped 4 bases, with 16 bases sitting between them. The germline CDR1 and CDR2 sequences are SEHNR and FQNEAQ (reference sequence). The CDR3 consists of 15 residues. Profiled with immunoSEQ multiplex PCR; TCRdb holds only in-frame clones, not every one. The data contain about 2.2 million clones, 80% to 95% of them singletons. This entry is derived from a study of shared clonotypes between healthy human individuals. General study points: Sharing across four donors was seen in 4.5% to 6.5% of naive CD4 clonotypes. Naive subsets, compared against memory subsets, generally had larger estimated richness values.

Sequencing input: naive CD8+ T cells from PBMCs. V and J are TRBV7-9 and TRBJ2-3; the D is unclear. This TCR was recovered from a man between 18 and 35 years old in good health. Some clones in this sample may be carry-over from other donors' samples. CDR3 DNA sequence: TGTGCCAGCAGCCGTTACGCGTCCGCCCCAGATACGCAGTATTTT. This codes for CASSRYASAPDTQYF.